Here is one TCR beta chain with its context. Its antigen is not known. The sample belongs to a study of T cell responses to AZD1222 COVID-19 vaccine. Overall study context: Pooling covered second doses at about 4 or about 12 weeks.

Only in-frame clones appear in the TCRdb table, and some are missing; sequencing was by immunoSEQ multiplex PCR. Seen here are about 120,000 clones, approximately 86% observed once, and the top ten hold roughly 2.6%. Study-wide findings and caveats: The donors showed a predominance of white British ancestry and of females, with possible underestimation of clonal diversity.

CDR1 is LGHDT, CDR2 YNNKEL, per germline (reference sequence). V lost 0 bases, J lost 4 bases, and 9 bases lay in between. This CDR3 is built from 15 residues. The sequencing here drew on peripheral blood, taken on day 0 of AZD1222 vaccination. The V gene is TRBV3-1 (or the pseudogene TRBV3-2), the J gene TRBJ2-2; weak D call: TRBD2 (5 bases). The receptor comes from an adult in good health. CDR3 loop: CASSQDFGVTGELFF. The CDR3 DNA reads as TGTGCCAGCAGCCAAGATTTCGGGGTCACCGGGGAGCTGTTTTTT.